This entry lists 9 T cell receptor beta chains sequenced from one sample in a study of cytomegalovirus exposure and HLA in healthy donors (dated by TCRdb to about 2017). The receptor library was made with the immunoSEQ multiplex PCR assay. The multiplex PCR relied on a mix of 60 forward primers for TCR Vbeta segments and 13 reverse primers for TCR Jbeta segments. TCRdb obtained this table from immuneACCESS and retained in-frame rearrangements with V and J assigned. These tables miss some clones; where compared with another copy, unresolved V genes account for less than half of the shortfall, and the remainder is unexplained. The sample contains some 190,000 clones, about four fifths of them found a single time. Less than 2.5% of the sample rests with the top ten. Sequencing was done on a sample of PBMCs. The receptors come from a male donor in good health and CMV-seronegative.

In this sample, this clone turned up once. The junction differs from germline at one of its ends, possibly a read error. V usage is TRBV4-1 and J usage is TRBJ1-2; TRBD1 agrees at 9 bases. The CDR3 consists of 12 residues. CDR1 and CDR2 from the germline V gene are MGHRA and YSYEKL. CDR3 residues: CASSQETGGYPF. CDR3 coding DNA: TGCGCCAGCAGCCAGGAAACAGGGGGCTACCCCTTC.

This rearrangement joins TRBV10-3 to TRBJ2-3; possible D gene TRBD1, 6 bases. Trimming pared 6 bases from V and 2 bases from J, leaving 12 bases between. The CDR3 has 14 residues. CDR1 and CDR2 from the germline V gene are ENHRY and SYGVKD. CDR3 nucleotide sequence: TGTGCCATCAGCGGGGACATTAACACAGATACGCAGTATTTT. This sequence encodes CAISGDINTDTQYF.

The V gene is TRBV7-9, the J gene TRBJ1-5, with TRBD1 as a possible D gene (6 bases). The CDR3 has 13 amino acids. The germline gives CDR1 SEHNR, CDR2 FQNEAQ (reference sequence). V was cut by 5 bases and J by 9 bases, with 14 bases left in between. The CDR3 sequence: CASSEQGFRPQHF. The CDR3 DNA is TGTGCCAGCAGCGAACAGGGTTTCCGGCCCCAGCATTTT. Full variable domain (outside the CDR3, taken from reference TRBV7-9 and TRBJ1-5): DTGVSQNPRHKITKRGQNVTFRCDPISEHNRLYWYRQTLGQGPEFLTYFQNEAQLEKSRLLSDRFSAERPKGSFSTLEIQRTEQGDSAMYLCASSEQGFRPQHFGDGTRLSIL.

The chain recombines TRBV19 with TRBJ2-7; perhaps TRBD1 as D (7 bases). V was shortened by 4 bases and J by 2 bases, with 18 bases between the two germline ends. The CDR3 consists of 16 residues. Per germline, CDR1 LNHDA and CDR2 SQIVND (reference sequence). The CDR3 DNA follows: TGTGCCAGTAGTACACCAGGGGGGACGCCTCCCTACGAGCAGTACTTC. Translated: CASSTPGGTPPYEQYF. Drawing the rest from reference TRBV19 and TRBJ2-7, the complete variable domain is DGGITQSPKYLFRKEGQNVTLSCEQNLNHDAMYWYRQDPGQGLRLIYYSQIVNDFQKGDIAEGYSVSREKKESFPLTVTSAQKNPTAFYLCASSTPGGTPPYEQYFGPGTRLTVT.

The rearrangement joins TRBV19 to TRBJ1-3, with D maybe TRBD1 (5 bases). V lost 3 bases and J lost 2, with 20 bases in between. Germline lookup yields CDR1 LNHDA and CDR2 SQIVND (reference sequence). The CDR3 totals 18 residues. The CDR3 is CASSIGGGEGIAGNTIYF. DNA for the CDR3: TGTGCCAGTAGTATCGGTGGGGGGGAGGGGATTGCTGGAAACACCATATATTTT.

The chain employs TRBV19 and TRBJ1-1; D remains unclear. Trimming removed 3 bases from V and 1 base from J, with 9 bases in between. The CDR3 contains 14 residues. CDR1 and CDR2 from the germline V gene are LNHDA and SQIVND (reference sequence). The CDR3 nucleotides are TGTGCCAGTAGTATGTCTCCAGGGAACACTGAAGCTTTCTTT. Protein product: CASSMSPGNTEAFF. Using reference TRBV19 and TRBJ1-1 for the parts outside the CDR3, the full variable domain is DGGITQSPKYLFRKEGQNVTLSCEQNLNHDAMYWYRQDPGQGLRLIYYSQIVNDFQKGDIAEGYSVSREKKESFPLTVTSAQKNPTAFYLCASSMSPGNTEAFFGQGTRLTVV.

This chain links TRBV9 with TRBJ1-1, with a weak D call TRBD1 (5 bases). Trimming removed 0 bases from V and 0 bases from J, with 9 bases in between. CDR1 SGDLS and CDR2 YYNGEE come from the germline V gene. CDR3 length: 15 amino acids. The CDR3 is CASSVGLGLNTEAFF. DNA of the CDR3: TGTGCCAGCAGCGTAGGTCTGGGGCTGAACACTGAAGCTTTCTTT.

The J gene is TRBJ1-4, the V gene TRBV27, with D hard to call. The CDR3 is made up of 13 amino acids. Germline lookup yields CDR1 MNHEY and CDR2 SMNVEV (reference sequence). V lost 3 bases, J lost 5 bases, and 7 bases lay in between. CDR3 nucleotide sequence: TGTGCCAGCAGTTTGAGAGGGAATGAAAAACTGTTTTTT. It is translated as CASSLRGNEKLFF.

The rearrangement joins TRBV7-2 to TRBJ2-7; no clear D. The CDR3 spans 14 residues. V lost 1 base, J lost 0 bases, and 7 bases lay in between. Germline V gene data show CDR1 as SGHTA and CDR2 as FQGNSA. The CDR3 sequence: CASSLDYFSYEQYF. In DNA, the CDR3 is TGTGCCAGCAGCTTAGACTACTTCTCCTACGAGCAGTACTTC.